This entry is about one T cell receptor (beta chain). Its antigen remains unknown. This entry belongs to a study of cytomegalovirus exposure and HLA in healthy donors. Findings of the study overall: Being productive about 90% or about 30% of the time was typical of most TCR beta V segments in an earlier analysis. It was assumed in the presence/absence analyses that sequencing depth was roughly uniform across donors. Later analysis identified about 15,000 TCR beta sequences associated with HLA alleles, using a false discovery rate threshold of 0.05.

Nominally healthy donors provided the samples, though records likely missed some immune exposures. This PCR relied on a set of 60 Vbeta primers and 13 Jbeta primers. Assay: immunoSEQ multiplex PCR; the TCRdb copy retains only in-frame clones and omits some. The data contain about 160,000 clones, 65% to 80% of them singletons. Germline CDR1 reads SEHNR; CDR2 reads FQNEAQ (reference sequence). The CDR3 has 13 residues. Trimming took 4 bases from V and 3 from J, leaving 10 bases between them. The clonotype was recovered from a middle-aged man in good health and CMV-seronegative. This chain connects TRBV7-9 to TRBJ2-7, with D unclear. The material sequenced was PBMCs. DNA for the CDR3: TGTGCCAGCAGCTCCCCCCCGGGCTACGAGCAGTACTTC. Translated, it gives CASSSPPGYEQYF.